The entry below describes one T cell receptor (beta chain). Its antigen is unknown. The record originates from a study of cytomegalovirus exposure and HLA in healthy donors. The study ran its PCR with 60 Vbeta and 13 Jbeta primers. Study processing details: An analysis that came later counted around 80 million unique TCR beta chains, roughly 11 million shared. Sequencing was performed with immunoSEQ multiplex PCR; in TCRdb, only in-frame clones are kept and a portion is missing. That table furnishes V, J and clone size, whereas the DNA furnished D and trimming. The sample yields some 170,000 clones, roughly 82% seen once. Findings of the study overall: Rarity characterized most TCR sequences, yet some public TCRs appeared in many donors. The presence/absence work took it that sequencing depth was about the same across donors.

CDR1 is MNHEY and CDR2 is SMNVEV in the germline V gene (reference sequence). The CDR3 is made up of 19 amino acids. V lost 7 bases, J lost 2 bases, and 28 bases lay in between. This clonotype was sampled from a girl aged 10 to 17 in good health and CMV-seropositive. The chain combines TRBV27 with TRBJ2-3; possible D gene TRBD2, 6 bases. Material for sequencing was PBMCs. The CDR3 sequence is CASNRVVSGVTLITDTQYF. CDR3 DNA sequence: TGTGCCAGCAATCGGGTCGTTAGCGGAGTAACTCTTATCACAGATACGCAGTATTTT.